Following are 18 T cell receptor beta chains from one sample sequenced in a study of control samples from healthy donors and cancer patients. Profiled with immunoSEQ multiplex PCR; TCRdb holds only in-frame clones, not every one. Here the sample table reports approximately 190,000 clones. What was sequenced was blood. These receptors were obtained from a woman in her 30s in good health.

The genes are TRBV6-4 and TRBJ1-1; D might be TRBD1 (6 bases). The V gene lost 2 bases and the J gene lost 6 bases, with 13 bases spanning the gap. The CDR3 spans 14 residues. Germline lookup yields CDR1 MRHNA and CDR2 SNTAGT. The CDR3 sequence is CASSDGGLASEAFF. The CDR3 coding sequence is TGTGCCAGCAGTGACGGGGGGCTGGCATCTGAAGCTTTCTTT.

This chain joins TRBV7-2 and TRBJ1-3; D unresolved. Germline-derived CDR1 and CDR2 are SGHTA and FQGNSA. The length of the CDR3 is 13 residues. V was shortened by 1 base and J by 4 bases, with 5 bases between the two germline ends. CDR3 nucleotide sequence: TGTGCCAGCAGCTTAGAAGGGGGAAACACCATATATTTT. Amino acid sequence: CASSLEGGNTIYF.

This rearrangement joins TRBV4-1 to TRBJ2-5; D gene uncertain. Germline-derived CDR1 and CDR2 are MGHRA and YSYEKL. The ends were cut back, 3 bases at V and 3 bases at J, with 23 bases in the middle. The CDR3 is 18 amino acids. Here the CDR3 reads CASSHNRFRSLEEETQYF. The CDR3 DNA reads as TGCGCCAGCAGCCACAACCGATTTAGGAGCCTAGAGGAAGAGACCCAGTACTTC.

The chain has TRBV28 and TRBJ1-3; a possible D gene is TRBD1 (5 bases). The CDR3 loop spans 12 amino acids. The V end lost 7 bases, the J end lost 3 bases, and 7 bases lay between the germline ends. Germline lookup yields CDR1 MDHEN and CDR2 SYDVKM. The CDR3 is CASKDNGNTIYF. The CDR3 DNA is TGTGCCAGCAAGGACAATGGAAACACCATATATTTT.

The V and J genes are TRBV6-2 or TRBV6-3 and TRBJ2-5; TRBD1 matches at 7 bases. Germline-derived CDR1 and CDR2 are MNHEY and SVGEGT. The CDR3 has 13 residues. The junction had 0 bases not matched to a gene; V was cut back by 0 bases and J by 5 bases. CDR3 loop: CASSYSDRETQYF. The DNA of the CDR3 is TGTGCCAGCAGTTACTCGGACAGGGAGACCCAGTACTTC.

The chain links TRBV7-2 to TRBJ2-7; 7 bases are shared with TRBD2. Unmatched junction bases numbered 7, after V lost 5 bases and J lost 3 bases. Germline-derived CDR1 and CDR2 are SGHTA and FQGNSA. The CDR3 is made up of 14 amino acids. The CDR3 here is CASSPLGGGYEQYF. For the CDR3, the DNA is TGTGCCAGCAGCCCGCTTGGGGGGGGCTACGAGCAGTACTTC.

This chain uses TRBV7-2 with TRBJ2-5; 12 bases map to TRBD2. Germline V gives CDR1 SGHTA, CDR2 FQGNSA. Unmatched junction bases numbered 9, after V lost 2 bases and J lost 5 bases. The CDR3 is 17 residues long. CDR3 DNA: TGTGCCAGCAGCTTACGGGTCCCTAGCGGGGGGGCGGAGACCCAGTACTTC. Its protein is CASSLRVPSGGAETQYF.

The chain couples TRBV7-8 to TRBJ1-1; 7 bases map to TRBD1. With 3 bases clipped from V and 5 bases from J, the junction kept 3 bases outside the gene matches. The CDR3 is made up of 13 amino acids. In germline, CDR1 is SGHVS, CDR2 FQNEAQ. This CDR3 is CASSFPGGTEAFF. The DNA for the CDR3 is TGTGCCAGCAGCTTTCCAGGGGGGACTGAAGCTTTCTTT.

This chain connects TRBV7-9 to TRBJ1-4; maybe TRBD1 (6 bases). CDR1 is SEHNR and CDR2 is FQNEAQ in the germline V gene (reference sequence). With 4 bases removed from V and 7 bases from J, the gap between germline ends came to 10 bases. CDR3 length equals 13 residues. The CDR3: CASSYREGEKLFF. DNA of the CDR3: TGTGCCAGCAGCTACAGGGAGGGTGAAAAACTGTTTTTT.

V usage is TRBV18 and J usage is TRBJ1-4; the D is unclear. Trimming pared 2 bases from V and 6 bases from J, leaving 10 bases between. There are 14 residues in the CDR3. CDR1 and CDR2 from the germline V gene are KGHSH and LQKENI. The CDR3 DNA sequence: TGTGCCAGCTCACCAGAAAGGCAGGATGAAAAACTGTTTTTT. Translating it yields CASSPERQDEKLFF.

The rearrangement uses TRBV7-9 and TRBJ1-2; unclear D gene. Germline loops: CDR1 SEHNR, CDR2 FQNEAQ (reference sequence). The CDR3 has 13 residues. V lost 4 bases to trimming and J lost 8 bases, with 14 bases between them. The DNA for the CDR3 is TGTGCCAGCAGCTCTCGATGGTTGGAGGGCTACACCTTC. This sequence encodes CASSSRWLEGYTF.

The CDR3 DNA sequence: TGCGCCAGCAGCCAAGATGCGGGCTCGGGGGAGCAGTACTTC. This encodes CASSQDAGSGEQYF. The rearrangement links TRBV4-1 to TRBJ2-7; tentative D call: TRBD2 (5 bases). This CDR3 region has 14 residues. Trimming took off 0 bases at V and 7 bases at J, with 13 bases between the two ends. Germline-derived CDR1 and CDR2 are MGHRA and YSYEKL.

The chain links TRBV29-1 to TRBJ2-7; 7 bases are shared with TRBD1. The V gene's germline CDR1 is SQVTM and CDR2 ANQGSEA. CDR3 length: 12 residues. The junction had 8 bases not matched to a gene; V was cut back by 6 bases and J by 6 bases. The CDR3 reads CSVGQTGPEQYF. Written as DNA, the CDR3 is TGCAGCGTGGGACAGACGGGCCCCGAGCAGTACTTC.

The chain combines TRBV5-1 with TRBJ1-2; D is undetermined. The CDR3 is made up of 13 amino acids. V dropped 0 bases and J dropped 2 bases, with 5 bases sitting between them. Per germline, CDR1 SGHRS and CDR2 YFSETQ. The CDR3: CASSLDGNYGYTF. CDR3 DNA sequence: TGCGCCAGCAGCTTGGACGGAAACTATGGCTACACCTTC.

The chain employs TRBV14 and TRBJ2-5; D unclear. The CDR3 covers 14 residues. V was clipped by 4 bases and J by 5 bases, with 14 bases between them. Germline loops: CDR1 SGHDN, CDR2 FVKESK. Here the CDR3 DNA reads TGTGCCAGCAGCCCACACCCTACGTGGGAGACCCAGTACTTC. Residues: CASSPHPTWETQYF.

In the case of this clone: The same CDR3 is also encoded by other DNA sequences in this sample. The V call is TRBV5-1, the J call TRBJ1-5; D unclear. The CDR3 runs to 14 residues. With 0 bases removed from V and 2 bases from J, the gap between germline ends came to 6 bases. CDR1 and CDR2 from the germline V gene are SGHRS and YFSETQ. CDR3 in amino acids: CASSLGGGNQPQHF. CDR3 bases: TGCGCCAGCAGCTTGGGTGGAGGCAATCAGCCCCAGCATTTT.

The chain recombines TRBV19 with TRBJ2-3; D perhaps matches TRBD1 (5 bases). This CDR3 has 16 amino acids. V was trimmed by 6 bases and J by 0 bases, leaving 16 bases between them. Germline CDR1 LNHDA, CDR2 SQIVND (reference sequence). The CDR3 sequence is CASREGVRASTDTQYF. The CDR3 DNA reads TGTGCCAGTAGGGAAGGGGTACGAGCTAGCACAGATACGCAGTATTTT.

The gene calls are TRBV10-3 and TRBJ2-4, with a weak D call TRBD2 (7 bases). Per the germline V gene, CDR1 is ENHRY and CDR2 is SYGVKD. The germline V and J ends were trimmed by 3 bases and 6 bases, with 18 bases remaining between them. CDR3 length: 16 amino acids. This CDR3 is CAISDSWGGTGNIQYF. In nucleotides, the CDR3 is TGTGCCATCAGTGATTCCTGGGGGGGCACAGGAAACATTCAGTACTTC.